These 19 T cell receptor beta chains were sequenced from one sample in a study of molecular identifiers for immune sequencing clone quantification. TCRdb recomputed calls from the PCR reads with MiXCR, one row per CDR3 protein. The table lists 80,000 to 100,000 distinct CDR3 sequences, approximately 25% of them singletons. Sequencing was performed on naive CD8+ T cells from blood, with Jurkat cell RNA spiked in. Noted subset: FACS-sorted CD8+CD4-CCR7+CD45RA+ naive T cells. These receptor sequences come from a human donor in good health. Some libraries in this study had Jurkat cell RNA spiked in.

This clonotype came up many times. The chain combines TRBV4-3 with TRBJ2-3; possibly TRBD2 for D (6 bases). The germline V gene has CDR1 LGHNA and CDR2 YSLEER. Trimming stripped 4 bases from V and 4 bases from J, with 15 bases between. CDR3 length equals 15 residues. The DNA of the CDR3 is TGCGCCAGCAGCCCCGAGTGGAGGGACCCAGATACGCAGTATTTT. Its protein product is CASSPEWRDPDTQYF.

This clonotype was recorded at least ten times. V gene TRBV9 combines with J gene TRBJ1-1; TRBD1 matches at 7 bases. After removal of 2 bases from V and 0 bases from J, the junction contained 4 bases not matched to a gene. Per the germline V gene, CDR1 is SGDLS and CDR2 is YYNGEE. The CDR3 runs 15 residues. The CDR3 protein is CASSVGQNMNTEAFF. For the CDR3, the DNA is TGTGCCAGCAGCGTGGGACAGAACATGAACACTGAAGCTTTCTTT.

To note about this clonotype: This may be a read error, as it is one base from a much larger clone. The gene calls are TRBV7-9 and TRBJ1-1, with D possibly TRBD1 on 6 matching bases. Germline-derived CDR1 and CDR2 are SEHNR and FQNEAQ (reference sequence). This CDR3 has 13 residues. The CDR3 nucleotides are TGTGTTCAGTGGGGGGACACGAACACTGAAGCTTTCTTT. This codes for CVQWGDTNTEAFF.

This clonotype has only a few counts. This sequence joins TRBV27 and TRBJ1-2, with D hard to call. The CDR3 extends over 14 amino acids. Trimming took 5 bases from V and 0 from J, leaving 10 bases between them. Germline V gene lookup returns CDR1 MNHEY and CDR2 SMNVEV (reference sequence). CDR3 residues: CASSQDGANYGYTF. The CDR3 coding sequence is TGTGCCAGCAGTCAGGACGGAGCTAACTATGGCTACACCTTC.

This clonotype was detected many times. This chain joins TRBV6-5 and TRBJ2-3; D remains unclear. From germline, CDR1 is MNHEY and CDR2 SVGAGI. The CDR3 length is 15 residues. Trimming pared 0 bases from V and 1 base from J, leaving 8 bases between. The CDR3 bases are TGTGCCAGCAGTTACTCGATAGGCGGCACAGATACGCAGTATTTT. It translates to CASSYSIGGTDTQYF.

This clonotype appeared a few times. This chain links TRBV5-6 with TRBJ2-1, with TRBD2 matching over 9 bases. J lost 7 bases, V lost 4 bases, and 9 bases had no gene match. Germline loops: CDR1 SGHDT, CDR2 YYEEEE. This CDR3 has 15 amino acids. The DNA for the CDR3 is TGTGCCAGCAGCCCGCGGGGGGGGCCGGAGAATGAGCAGTTCTTC. This codes for CASSPRGGPENEQFF.

This clonotype was observed a single time. This may arise from a read error, as a much more abundant clone is one base away. The chain links TRBV4-3 to TRBJ2-3, with D maybe TRBD2 (6 bases). Germline V gene data show CDR1 as LGHNA and CDR2 as YSLEER. CDR3 size: 16 residues. CDR3 DNA: TGCGCCAGCAGCCAATCGTCTAGCGCCGTCACAGATATGCAGTATTTT. Translated: CASSQSSSAVTDMQYF.

As concerns this clonotype: This may arise from a read error, as a much more abundant clone is one base away. CDR3 loop: CASRNPEGLREPQYF. In DNA form, the CDR3 reads TGTGCCAGCAGGAACCCGGAAGGGCTTCGGGAGCCCCAGTACTTC. This chain uses TRBV7-6 with TRBJ2-5; maybe TRBD2 (6 bases). The ends were cut back, 6 bases at V and 9 bases at J, with 23 bases in the middle. The CDR3 length is 15 residues. Germline assignment: CDR1 SGHVS and CDR2 FNYEAQ.

In its sample, this clonotype was seen many times. The chain recombines TRBV4-3 with TRBJ1-1; tentatively, D is TRBD1 (6 bases). Germline lookup yields CDR1 LGHNA and CDR2 YSLEER. The V end was cut by 0 bases, the J end by 3 bases, with 17 bases between. The CDR3 has 17 amino acids. The CDR3 region has the DNA TGCGCCAGCAGCCAAGATAATTGGAGGGACATATACACTGAAGCTTTCTTT. Translated, it gives CASSQDNWRDIYTEAFF.

This clonotype was seen repeatedly, ten times or more. The rearrangement links TRBV5-1 to TRBJ2-3, with 15 bases identical to TRBD2. Germline V gene data show CDR1 as SGHRS and CDR2 as YFSETQ. This CDR3 has 17 residues. The ends lost 4 bases at V and 5 bases at J; junction bases unmatched: 8. The chain's CDR3 is CASSNGLAGGLEDTQYF. The CDR3 coding sequence is TGCGCCAGCAGCAACGGACTAGCGGGAGGGCTTGAAGATACGCAGTATTTT. Full variable domain (remainder filled in from reference TRBV5-1 and TRBJ2-3): KAGVTQTPRYLIKTRGQQVTLSCSPISGHRSVSWYQQTPGQGLQFLFEYFSETQRNKGNFPGRFSGRQFSNSRSEMNVSTLELGDSALYLCASSNGLAGGLEDTQYFGPGTRLTVL.

With respect to this clonotype: This may stem from a read error, because a much larger clone lies one nucleotide away. The chain recombines TRBV27 with TRBJ2-7, with D uncertain. CDR3 length: 14 amino acids. CDR1 and CDR2 (germline): MNHEY, SMNVEV (reference sequence). V shed 0 bases and J shed 4 bases, with 10 bases lying between them. CDR3 nucleotide sequence: TGTGCCAGCAGTTTATCTCGGTGGCGGTACGAGCAGTACTTC. Translating gives CASSLSRWRYEQYF.

This clonotype was observed a handful of times. The chain recombines TRBV10-3 with TRBJ2-7; perhaps TRBD2 as D (6 bases). Germline V CDR1 and CDR2: ENHRY, SYGVKD. Between the trimmed V and J ends, which lost 6 bases and 5 bases, there was a span of 8 bases. There are 11 residues in the CDR3. CDR3 DNA sequence: TGTGCCATCAGGGCTAGCGACGAGCAGTACTTC. It codes for CAIRASDEQYF.

This chain connects TRBV20-1 to TRBJ2-3; TRBD1 or TRBD2 may be the D gene (6 bases each). The germline V and J ends were trimmed by 3 bases and 14 bases, with 21 bases remaining between them. This CDR3 spans 13 amino acids. Per germline, CDR1 DFQATT and CDR2 SNEGSKA (reference sequence). The CDR3 loop is CSARKGEAGARYF. For the CDR3, the DNA is TGCAGTGCTAGGAAGGGGGAGGCGGGTGCGCGGTATTTT.

Worth noting for this clonotype: The CDR3 carries no conserved terminal phenylalanine or tryptophan, so it likely arises from a read error. The chain links TRBV5-6 to TRBJ1-5; D gene unclear. Germline V gives CDR1 SGHDT, CDR2 YYEEEE. There are 15 residues in the CDR3. V lost 1 base and J 1 base, leaving 9 bases between the germline ends. CDR3: CASSLLGRSNQPQHL. DNA for the CDR3: TGTGCCAGCAGCTTGCTAGGGAGGAGCAATCAGCCCCAGCATCTT.

This clonotype was found many times. The chain is built from TRBV5-8 and TRBJ2-7; D remains ambiguous. V lost 1 base and J lost 1, with 18 bases in between. Germline V gene data show CDR1 as SGHTS and CDR2 as YDEGEE. This CDR3 is 17 amino acids long. CDR3 DNA: TGTGCCAGCAGCTTGACGGCCCCGAGGCTACGGTCCTACGAGCAGTACTTC. As protein: CASSLTAPRLRSYEQYF.

This clonotype was observed many times. J is TRBJ2-1 and V is TRBV6-4; 10 bases line up with TRBD2. This CDR3 contains 15 residues. Trimming took 6 bases from V and 9 from J; bases not matched to a gene: 11. CDR1 MRHNA and CDR2 SNTAGT come from the germline V gene. This chain's CDR3 is CASSPLAGESAEQFF. The CDR3 bases are TGTGCCAGCAGCCCTCTAGCGGGAGAGTCGGCTGAGCAGTTCTTC.

In nucleotides, the CDR3 is TGTGCCAGCAGCTCTCGGGACAGGGAGTACGCTGAAGCTTTCTTT. Translating gives CASSSRDREYAEAFF. The chain joins TRBV7-9 to TRBJ1-1, with TRBD1 matching 9 bases. Unmatched junction bases numbered 9, after V lost 4 bases and J lost 6 bases. CDR3 length: 15 residues. CDR1 and CDR2 (germline): SEHNR, FQNEAQ (reference sequence).

This clonotype occurred a few times. One end of the junction varies from germline; a read error may be responsible. J is TRBJ1-5 and V is TRBV6-6; no firm D call. Germline CDR1 and CDR2: MNHNY and SVGAGI (reference sequence). The CDR3 spans 14 residues. Written as DNA, the CDR3 is TGTGCCGGCAGTTTCGCAGGTTTTGAGCAGCCCCAGCATTTT. It codes for CAGSFAGFEQPQHF.

Comments on this clonotype: This may be a read error: a much more frequent sequence differs by one nucleotide. Here the CDR3 omits its conserved ending phenylalanine or tryptophan, so a read error is the likely source. This rearrangement joins TRBV27 to TRBJ2-7; D is uncertain. From germline, CDR1 is MNHEY and CDR2 SMNVEV (reference sequence). The V and J ends lost 3 bases and 5 bases respectively, with 8 bases between them. The CDR3 runs 12 residues. The CDR3 bases are TGTGCCAGCAGTTTGCTGGGCGACGAGCAGTACCTC. This translates into CASSLLGDEQYL.